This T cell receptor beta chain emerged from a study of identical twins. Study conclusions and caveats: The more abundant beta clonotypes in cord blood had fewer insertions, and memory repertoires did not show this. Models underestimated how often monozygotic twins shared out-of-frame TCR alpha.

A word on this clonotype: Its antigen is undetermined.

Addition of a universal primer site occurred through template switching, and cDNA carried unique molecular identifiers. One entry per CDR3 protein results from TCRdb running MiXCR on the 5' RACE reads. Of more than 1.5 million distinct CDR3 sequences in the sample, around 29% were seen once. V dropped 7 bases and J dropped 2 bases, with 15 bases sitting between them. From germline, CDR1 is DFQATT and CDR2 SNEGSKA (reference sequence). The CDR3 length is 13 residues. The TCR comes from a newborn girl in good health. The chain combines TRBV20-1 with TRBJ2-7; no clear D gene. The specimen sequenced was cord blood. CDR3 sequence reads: CSVSEASPYEQYF. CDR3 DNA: TGCAGTGTCAGCGAGGCTAGTCCCTACGAGCAGTACTTC.